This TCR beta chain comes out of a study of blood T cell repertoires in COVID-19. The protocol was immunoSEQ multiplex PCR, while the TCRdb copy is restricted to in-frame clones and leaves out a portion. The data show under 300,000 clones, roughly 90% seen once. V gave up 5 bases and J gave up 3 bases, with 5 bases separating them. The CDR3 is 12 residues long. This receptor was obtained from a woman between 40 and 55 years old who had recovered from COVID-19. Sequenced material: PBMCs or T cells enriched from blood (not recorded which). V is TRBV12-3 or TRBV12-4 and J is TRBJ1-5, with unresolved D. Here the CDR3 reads CASSVLNQPQHF. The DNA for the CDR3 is TGTGCCAGCAGTGTACTCAATCAGCCCCAGCATTTT.